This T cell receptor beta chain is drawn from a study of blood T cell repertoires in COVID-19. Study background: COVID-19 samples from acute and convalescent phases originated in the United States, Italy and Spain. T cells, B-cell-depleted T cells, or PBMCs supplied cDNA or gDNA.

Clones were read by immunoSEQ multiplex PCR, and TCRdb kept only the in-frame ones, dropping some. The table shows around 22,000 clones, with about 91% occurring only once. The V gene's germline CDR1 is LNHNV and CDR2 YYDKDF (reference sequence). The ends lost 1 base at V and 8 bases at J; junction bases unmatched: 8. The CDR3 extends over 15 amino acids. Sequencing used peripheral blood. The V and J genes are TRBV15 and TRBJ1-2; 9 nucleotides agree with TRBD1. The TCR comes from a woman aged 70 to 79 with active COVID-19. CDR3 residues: CATSRVKQGAEGYTF. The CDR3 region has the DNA TGTGCCACCAGCAGAGTAAAACAGGGGGCGGAGGGCTACACCTTC. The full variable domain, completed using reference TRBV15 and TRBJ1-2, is DAMVIQNPRYQVTQFGKPVTLSCSQTLNHNVMYWYQQKSSQAPKLLFHYYDKDFNNEADTPDNFQSRRPNTSFCFLDIRSPGLGDTAMYLCATSRVKQGAEGYTFGSGTRLTVV.